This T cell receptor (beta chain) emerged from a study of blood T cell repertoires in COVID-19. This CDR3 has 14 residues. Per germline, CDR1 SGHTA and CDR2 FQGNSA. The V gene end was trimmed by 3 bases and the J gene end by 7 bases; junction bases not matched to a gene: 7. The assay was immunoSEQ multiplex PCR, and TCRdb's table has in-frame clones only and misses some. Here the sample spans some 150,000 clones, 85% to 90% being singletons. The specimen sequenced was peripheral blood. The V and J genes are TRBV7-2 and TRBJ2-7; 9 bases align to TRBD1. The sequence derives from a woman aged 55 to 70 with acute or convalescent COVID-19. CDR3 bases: TGTGCCAGCAGCTTGAGACAGGGGGGTCAAGAGCAGTACTTC. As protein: CASSLRQGGQEQYF.